This T cell receptor beta chain was recovered during a study of blood T cell repertoires in COVID-19. This CDR3 spans 16 amino acids. Germline V CDR1 and CDR2: MNHEY, SMNVEV (reference sequence). With 3 bases clipped from V and 3 bases from J, the junction kept 8 bases outside the gene matches. TCRdb's table, derived via immunoSEQ multiplex PCR, lists solely in-frame clones and lacks some. Seen here are about 260,000 clones, about 88% observed once, and the top ten hold less than 4.5%. Input material: peripheral blood. The receptor's source is a man between 18 and 35 years old with active or convalescent COVID-19. The chain recombines TRBV27 with TRBJ2-7; TRBD1 aligns across 10 bases. The CDR3: CASSLRVGQGHYEQYF. CDR3 DNA: TGTGCCAGCAGTTTGAGGGTGGGACAGGGGCACTACGAGCAGTACTTC.